The 21 T cell receptor beta chains reported below all come from one sample, sequenced in a study of blood T cell repertoires in COVID-19 (dated by TCRdb to the early 2020s). The library was built by means of the immunoSEQ multiplex PCR assay. Drawn from immuneACCESS, this table holds only the in-frame rearrangements with V and J called that TCRdb kept. Clones are partly lost; checked studies trace under half to an unresolved V gene and leave the rest unexplained. This sample lists 250,000 to 300,000 clones; around 90% were detected once. Clones ranked in the top ten supply roughly 2% of the sample. Sequencing was done on a sample of peripheral blood. These receptors were taken from a woman between 45 and 65 years old who had recovered from COVID-19.

This clone was recorded once. The chain joins TRBV24-1 to TRBJ1-4; unclear D gene. V was trimmed by 5 bases and J by 3 bases, leaving 9 bases between them. The CDR3 extends over 14 amino acids. Germline CDR1 and CDR2: KGHDR and SFDVKD. The DNA for the CDR3 is TGTGCCACCAGTGGTTCAGGTTCTAATGAAAAACTGTTTTTT. Translated: CATSGSGSNEKLFF.

This clone was found once. CDR3 nucleotides: TGTGCCAGCAGCCGAGACAGGGGGGAAGACGGCTACACCTTC. Amino acids: CASSRDRGEDGYTF. The rearrangement joins TRBV11-2 to TRBJ1-2; 9 bases are a match to TRBD1. This CDR3 region has 14 residues. After removal of 5 bases from V and 8 bases from J, the junction contained 9 bases not matched to a gene. In germline, CDR1 is SGHAT, CDR2 FQNNGV.

This sequence joins TRBV9 and TRBJ1-2; TRBD1 is a possible D gene (5 bases). This CDR3 spans 14 amino acids. V shed 0 bases and J shed 8 bases, with 14 bases lying between them. The germline gives CDR1 SGDLS, CDR2 YYNGEE. The CDR3 DNA reads as TGTGCCAGCAGCGTAGACTGGGCCCCAGGGGGCTACACCTTC. Translation: CASSVDWAPGGYTF.

The chain employs TRBV28 and TRBJ2-1; TRBD2 agrees at 12 bases. The CDR3 runs to 15 residues. Per germline, CDR1 MDHEN and CDR2 SYDVKM. Trimming at V came to 6 bases and at J to 9 bases, leaving 9 bases not matched to a gene. CDR3: CASSRGLAGSGEQFF. Written as DNA, the CDR3 is TGTGCCAGCAGCCGCGGACTAGCGGGGTCCGGTGAGCAGTTCTTC.

The CDR3 here is CASSQTGRSTGELFF. The CDR3 DNA sequence: TGTGCCAGTAGTCAGACAGGGCGTAGCACCGGGGAGCTGTTTTTT. J is TRBJ2-2 and V is TRBV19; 7 nucleotides agree with TRBD1. Losses at the gene ends were 5 bases for V and 4 bases for J; bases not matched to a gene: 7. Germline values: CDR1 LNHDA, CDR2 SQIVND (reference sequence). The CDR3 is made up of 15 amino acids. Complete variable domain (other parts from reference TRBV19 and TRBJ2-2): DGGITQSPKYLFRKEGQNVTLSCEQNLNHDAMYWYRQDPGQGLRLIYYSQIVNDFQKGDIAEGYSVSREKKESFPLTVTSAQKNPTAFYLCASSQTGRSTGELFFGEGSRLTVL.

CDR3 loop: CASSSSLLAGATGEQFF. For the CDR3, the DNA is TGTGCCAGCAGCTCCTCCTTACTAGCGGGGGCGACCGGAGAGCAGTTCTTC. The rearrangement joins TRBV7-2 to TRBJ2-1; 11 positions match TRBD2. V shed 4 bases and J 10 bases; nucleotides not matched to a gene: 15. The V gene's germline CDR1 is SGHTA and CDR2 FQGNSA. The CDR3 runs to 17 residues.

CDR3: CASSQEWYGGGATKDTQYF. CDR3 DNA: TGCGCCAGCAGCCAAGAATGGTATGGCGGGGGGGCCACCAAGGATACGCAGTATTTT. This chain uses TRBV4-3 with TRBJ2-3; 9 nucleotides line up with TRBD2. Germline V gene lookup returns CDR1 LGHNA and CDR2 YSLEER. The CDR3 length is 19 residues. V shed 0 bases, J shed 6 bases, and the junction held 16 bases outside the gene matches.

This chain links TRBV5-6 with TRBJ2-7; TRBD2 aligns across 7 bases. There are 13 residues in the CDR3. Germline values: CDR1 SGHDT, CDR2 YYEEEE. The trim removed 2 bases at V and 4 bases at J, leaving 3 bases unmatched. The CDR3 is CASSFGGGYEQYF. CDR3 nucleotide sequence: TGTGCCAGCAGCTTTGGCGGGGGTTACGAGCAGTACTTC.

The chain employs TRBV6-5 and TRBJ1-5; possible D gene TRBD1, 5 bases. Germline loops: CDR1 MNHEY, CDR2 SVGAGI. V was trimmed by 6 bases and J by 5 bases, leaving 17 bases between them. The CDR3 has 15 residues. As DNA, the CDR3 is TGTGCCAGCAGCAGGGTCGCGGCGCTGGATCAGCCCCAGCATTTT. Translation: CASSRVAALDQPQHF.

This clone was seen a few times. This chain uses TRBV27 with TRBJ2-2, with D possibly matching TRBD2 (6 bases). From germline, CDR1 is MNHEY and CDR2 SMNVEV (reference sequence). Trimming took off 3 bases at V and 1 base at J, with 9 bases between the two ends. CDR3 length equals 15 residues. The CDR3 loop reads CASSFRLGNTGELFF. The CDR3 bases are TGTGCCAGCAGTTTCCGACTAGGGAACACCGGGGAGCTGTTTTTT.

The gene calls are TRBV2 and TRBJ2-2, with TRBD2 identical over 10 bases. V lost 6 bases, J lost 6 bases, and 1 base stayed unmatched. The CDR3 loop spans 13 amino acids. The germline V gene encodes CDR1 SNHLY and CDR2 FYNNEI. For the CDR3, the DNA is TGTGCCAGCAGGAGCGGGGGGGCCGGGGAGCTGTTTTTT. It translates to CASRSGGAGELFF.

The rearrangement uses TRBV27 and TRBJ1-6; D is undetermined. This CDR3 spans 11 amino acids. V lost 8 bases, J lost 13 bases, and 12 bases lay in between. Germline CDR1 reads MNHEY; CDR2 reads SMNVEV (reference sequence). The CDR3 reads CASGEPGPLHF. For the CDR3, the DNA is TGTGCCAGCGGTGAACCGGGGCCCCTCCACTTT.

The chain carries TRBV5-4 and TRBJ1-2; unclear D gene. Trimming removed 6 bases from V and 0 bases from J, with 12 bases in between. Looked up from germline, CDR1 is SGHNT and CDR2 is YYREEE (reference sequence). This CDR3 region has 14 residues. The CDR3 loop is CASTPDYSNYGYTF. DNA of the CDR3: TGTGCCAGCACCCCGGACTATTCTAACTATGGCTACACCTTC.

Worth noting for this clone: The junction departs from the called germline gene at one end, perhaps through a read error. This rearrangement joins TRBV6-5 to TRBJ1-3; 9 bases match TRBD1. In germline, CDR1 is MNHEY, CDR2 SVGAGI. The CDR3 extends over 15 amino acids. The CDR3 DNA follows: TGTACCAGCAGGGGACAGGGCGTCTCTGGAAACACCATATATTTT. Its protein is CTSRGQGVSGNTIYF.

The rearrangement joins TRBV18 to TRBJ1-2; maybe TRBD1 (5 bases). V shed 3 bases and J shed 6 bases, with 17 bases lying between them. This CDR3 contains 15 residues. The germline CDR1 and CDR2 sequences are KGHSH and LQKENI. In nucleotides, the CDR3 is TGTGCCAGCTCACCGGTGATTCCGGACACTAATGGCTACACCTTC. Protein sequence: CASSPVIPDTNGYTF.

The chain has TRBV7-3 and TRBJ1-5; D remains ambiguous. Deletions cut 0 bases from V and 6 bases from J, with 9 bases between. The CDR3 consists of 14 residues. Germline values: CDR1 SGHTA, CDR2 FQGTGA. CDR3 region: CASSLTPRGQPQHF. CDR3 coding DNA: TGTGCCAGCAGCTTAACGCCGCGGGGTCAGCCCCAGCATTTT.

The rearrangement uses TRBV6-2 or TRBV6-3 and TRBJ2-5, with D possibly being TRBD1 (6 bases). Deletions cut 4 bases from V and 5 bases from J, with 17 bases between. The CDR3 spans 15 residues. Germline V gives CDR1 MNHEY, CDR2 SVGEGT. The CDR3 region is CASSSFSRDKETQYF. CDR3 bases: TGTGCCAGCAGTTCCTTTAGCCGGGACAAGGAGACCCAGTACTTC.

This chain joins TRBV13 and TRBJ1-6, with TRBD1 as a possible D gene (6 bases). The CDR3 has 17 residues. Trimming removed 4 bases at V and 7 bases at J, with 20 bases between. Germline CDR1 is PRHDT and CDR2 is FYEKMQ (reference sequence). CDR3 nucleotides: TGTGCCAGCAGCTCCCCAACCGGACAGCTTGCGAATTCACCCCTCCACTTT. Residues: CASSSPTGQLANSPLHF.

This clone was observed once. The V gene is TRBV19, the J gene TRBJ1-3; D gene unclear. The CDR3 length is 11 residues. Trimming shortened V by 3 bases and J by 6 bases, and 3 bases separated the two germline ends. Germline assignment: CDR1 LNHDA and CDR2 SQIVND (reference sequence). CDR3 in DNA: TGTGCCAGTAGTATTAAAAACACCATATATTTT. As protein: CASSIKNTIYF. The entire variable domain, with the rest obtained from reference TRBV19 and TRBJ1-3, is as follows: DGGITQSPKYLFRKEGQNVTLSCEQNLNHDAMYWYRQDPGQGLRLIYYSQIVNDFQKGDIAEGYSVSREKKESFPLTVTSAQKNPTAFYLCASSIKNTIYFGEGSWLTVV.

J is TRBJ1-4 and V is TRBV28, with 8 bases aligning to TRBD1. The V gene end was trimmed by 7 bases and the J gene end by 4 bases; junction bases not matched to a gene: 8. Germline lookup yields CDR1 MDHEN and CDR2 SYDVKM. The length of the CDR3 is 15 residues. CDR3 nucleotides: TGTGCCAGCAAGAATCGGGACAGGCGTAATGAAAAACTGTTTTTT. Translating gives CASKNRDRRNEKLFF.

This sequence joins TRBV5-1 and TRBJ1-4; TRBD1 aligns across 8 bases. Germline-derived CDR1 and CDR2 are SGHRS and YFSETQ. The trim removed 0 bases at V and 4 bases at J, leaving 5 bases unmatched. The CDR3 has 16 amino acids. The CDR3 loop reads CASSLGQGAGNEKLFF. The CDR3 nucleotides read TGCGCCAGCAGCTTGGGCCAGGGGGCAGGTAATGAAAAACTGTTTTTT.